Below, 16 T cell receptor beta chains from the same sample are listed, as sequenced in a study of T cell responses to AZD1222 COVID-19 vaccine. Sequencing used immunoSEQ multiplex PCR; TCRdb keeps in-frame clones, though not all of them. The sample holds about 140,000 clones, around nine tenths seen once. The sequenced sample was peripheral blood, obtained 28 days after the second AZD1222 dose. The receptor set was obtained from an adult who received the AZD1222 COVID-19 vaccine.

V usage is TRBV29-1 and J usage is TRBJ2-7, with 7 bases aligning to TRBD2. Per the germline V gene, CDR1 is SQVTM and CDR2 is ANQGSEA. V shed 1 base and J 5 bases; nucleotides not matched to a gene: 8. The CDR3 consists of 14 residues. The CDR3 loop is CSVEGGRGVDEQYF. The CDR3 DNA is TGCAGCGTTGAAGGAGGTCGGGGGGTGGACGAGCAGTACTTC.

The chain joins TRBV9 to TRBJ1-3; D not resolved. V shed 2 bases and J shed 0 bases, with 9 bases lying between them. This CDR3 has 15 residues. CDR1 SGDLS and CDR2 YYNGEE come from the germline V gene. The CDR3 coding sequence is TGTGCCAGCAGCGTGGGCAGCTCCTCTGGAAACACCATATATTTT. Translation gives CASSVGSSSGNTIYF.

The rearrangement uses TRBV19 and TRBJ2-1; the match to TRBD1 covers 10 bases. This CDR3 is built from 14 residues. The trim removed 8 bases at V and 6 bases at J, leaving 7 bases unmatched. CDR1 LNHDA and CDR2 SQIVND come from the germline V gene (reference sequence). In DNA form, the CDR3 reads TGTGCCAGTGGTGAGACAGGGGGCGCCAATGAGCAGTTCTTC. Translated, it gives CASGETGGANEQFF.

This clone was picked up one time. The V gene is TRBV2, the J gene TRBJ2-2; D unclear. CDR1 SNHLY and CDR2 FYNNEI come from the germline V gene. The CDR3 covers 14 residues. The ends were cut back, 5 bases at V and 5 bases at J, with 12 bases in the middle. The chain's CDR3 is CASSRTGITGELFF. The CDR3 region has the DNA TGTGCCAGCAGTCGGACGGGTATAACCGGGGAGCTGTTTTTT.

As DNA, the CDR3 is TGTGCCAGCAGTTACCCCGACGAGGGCACTGAAGCTTTCTTT. Residues: CASSYPDEGTEAFF. V and J are TRBV6-5 and TRBJ1-1; no clear D gene. The CDR3 spans 14 residues. From germline, CDR1 is MNHEY and CDR2 SVGAGI. V dropped 2 bases and J dropped 4 bases, with 11 bases sitting between them.

V usage is TRBV28 and J usage is TRBJ1-2, with D possibly TRBD1 on 5 matching bases. The CDR3 contains 15 residues. V was clipped by 2 bases and J by 8 bases, with 18 bases between them. In germline, CDR1 is MDHEN, CDR2 SYDVKM. CDR3 DNA sequence: TGTGCCAGCAGTTTAGGGGGTGGCAGGGCCCTAGGCTACACCTTC. Translation: CASSLGGGRALGYTF.

The gene calls are TRBV24-1 and TRBJ1-1; weak D call: TRBD1 (5 bases). Per the germline V gene, CDR1 is KGHDR and CDR2 is SFDVKD. Trimming took off 3 bases at V and 2 bases at J, with 12 bases between the two ends. The CDR3 runs 15 residues. The CDR3 here is CATSDGADFNTEAFF. The DNA of the CDR3 is TGTGCCACCAGTGATGGGGCCGACTTCAACACTGAAGCTTTCTTT.

In this sample, this clone turned up once. The rearrangement uses TRBV30 and TRBJ2-3; D unclear. The CDR3 runs to 16 residues. Germline CDR1 is GTSNPN and CDR2 is SVGIG (reference sequence). V was clipped by 1 base and J by 1 base, with 15 bases between them. CDR3 coding DNA: TGTGCCTGGAGTGCTCCCGAGATAGCTGGCACAGATACGCAGTATTTT. It is translated as CAWSAPEIAGTDTQYF.

This chain uses TRBV25-1 with TRBJ2-1; possible D gene TRBD2, 6 bases. The V and J ends lost 6 bases and 4 bases respectively, with 10 bases between them. This CDR3 has 13 amino acids. Looked up from germline, CDR1 is MGHDK and CDR2 is SYGVNS. The DNA of the CDR3 is TGTGCCAGCAGACTGGGGGGTTACAATGAGCAGTTCTTC. As protein: CASRLGGYNEQFF.

V and J are TRBV21-1 and TRBJ2-1; the DNA was not compared with TRBD2, the D call given in the table. TRBV21-1 is a pseudogene segment. The CDR3 loop spans 17 amino acids. The CDR3 is CASSKAAGTTPYNEQFF. The CDR3 region has the DNA TGTGCCAGCAGCAAGGCCGCCGGGACTACCCCTTACAATGAGCAGTTCTTC.

This sequence joins TRBV10-3 and TRBJ2-5; the D call may be TRBD1 or TRBD2 (5 bases each). CDR3 length: 14 amino acids. Deletions cut 7 bases from V and 4 bases from J, with 16 bases between. Germline V gene data show CDR1 as ENHRY and CDR2 as SYGVKD. CDR3 sequence reads: CAINGGVSPETQYF. The CDR3 DNA is TGTGCCATCAATGGGGGTGTGAGTCCAGAGACCCAGTACTTC.

This rearrangement joins TRBV7-9 to TRBJ1-5; D is possibly TRBD1 (5 bases). The CDR3 length is 14 residues. Trimming shortened V by 5 bases and J by 2 bases, and 10 bases separated the two germline ends. The germline V gene encodes CDR1 SEHNR and CDR2 FQNEAQ (reference sequence). CDR3 sequence reads: CASSPGDRNQPQHF. CDR3 nucleotides: TGTGCCAGCAGCCCGGGGGATCGCAATCAGCCCCAGCATTTT.

This chain links TRBV5-1 with TRBJ1-3; D unresolved. Germline V CDR1 and CDR2: SGHRS, YFSETQ. This CDR3 is 13 amino acids long. Between the trimmed V and J ends, which lost 7 bases and 4 bases, there was a span of 12 bases. This CDR3 is CASFRQPGNTIYF. DNA of the CDR3: TGCGCCAGCTTCCGCCAGCCAGGAAACACCATATATTTT.

The V call is TRBV9, the J call TRBJ2-1, with 8 nucleotides matching TRBD2. CDR3 size: 15 residues. CDR1 is SGDLS and CDR2 is YYNGEE in the germline V gene. V was pared by 4 bases and J by 6 bases, with 9 bases of the junction left unmatched. Written as DNA, the CDR3 is TGTGCCAGCAGCACCGTTAGCGGGAACGTCAATGAGCAGTTCTTC. This gives the protein CASSTVSGNVNEQFF.

The CDR3 DNA follows: TGTGCCAGCAGCACTAGACGATTAGGCGGTAATTCACCCCTCCACTTT. It is translated as CASSTRRLGGNSPLHF. This sequence joins TRBV11-2 and TRBJ1-6; no clear D. The CDR3 loop spans 16 amino acids. V was shortened by 5 bases and J by 6 bases, with 17 bases between the two germline ends. Germline values: CDR1 SGHAT, CDR2 FQNNGV.

The V and J genes are TRBV7-2 and TRBJ2-7; 8 positions match TRBD1. From germline, CDR1 is SGHTA and CDR2 FQGNSA. The V and J ends lost 4 bases and 6 bases, in that order; junction bases with no gene match: 5. CDR3 length: 13 residues. The chain's CDR3 is CASSSRTGTEQYF. Here the CDR3 DNA reads TGTGCCAGCAGCTCCCGGACAGGGACCGAGCAGTACTTC.